Presented here are 22 T cell receptor beta chains from one specimen sequenced in a study of blood T cell repertoires in COVID-19. Using immunoSEQ multiplex PCR, the repertoire was profiled, and TCRdb retains in-frame clones only, with some absent. The sample holds about 350,000 clones, roughly 86% seen once. Sample: peripheral blood. These TCRs come from a woman in her 70s with COVID-19, enrolled during active disease.

This clone occurred once. As DNA, the CDR3 is TGTGCCAGCAGCCCAACCGGACAGGGGTCCTATGGCTACACCTTC. It codes for CASSPTGQGSYGYTF. This rearrangement joins TRBV7-8 to TRBJ1-2; 9 nucleotides agree with TRBD1. V dropped 5 bases and J dropped 4; count of bases not matched to a gene: 8. Germline CDR1 and CDR2: SGHVS and FQNEAQ. The CDR3 length is 15 residues.

CDR3 sequence (DNA): TGTGCTAGTGGTTTGTCAGGGGGTGGAAACACCATATATTTT. It translates to CASGLSGGGNTIYF. The chain is built from TRBV12-5 and TRBJ1-3, with 7 nucleotides matching TRBD1. J was trimmed by 3 bases and V by 2 bases; bases with no gene match: 1. The CDR3 length is 14 residues. CDR1 and CDR2 (germline): LGHNT, FRNRAP.

The rearrangement links TRBV6-5 to TRBJ1-5; D is unresolved. CDR3 length: 15 amino acids. V lost 5 bases, J lost 6 bases, and 17 bases lay in between. Germline CDR1 is MNHEY and CDR2 is SVGAGI. CDR3 DNA sequence: TGTGCCAGCAGTCCCGGTGCGGTATTTGGTCAGCCCCAGCATTTT. It yields the protein CASSPGAVFGQPQHF.

This chain connects TRBV28 to TRBJ1-3, with a tentative D call TRBD1 (5 bases). Germline CDR1 and CDR2: MDHEN and SYDVKM. V gave up 6 bases and J gave up 3 bases, with 6 bases separating them. The length of the CDR3 is 12 residues. The CDR3 DNA reads TGTGCCAGCAGCGACAGTGGAAACACCATATATTTT. This translates into CASSDSGNTIYF.

The CDR3 DNA follows: TGTGCCACCAGTGATTTGGAAAGCGGGGGGGCCCCCGGGGAGCTGTTTTTT. Amino acid sequence: CATSDLESGGAPGELFF. The chain combines TRBV24-1 with TRBJ2-2, with TRBD2 matching over 10 bases. J lost 6 bases, V lost 0 bases, and 6 bases had no gene match. There are 17 residues in the CDR3. Germline V lookup: CDR1 KGHDR, CDR2 SFDVKD.

This chain joins TRBV11-2 and TRBJ1-5; no definite D call. This CDR3 is 16 amino acids long. Trimming stripped 1 base from V and 0 bases from J, with 10 bases between. From germline, CDR1 is SGHAT and CDR2 FQNNGV. The CDR3 is CASSLGRGNSNQPQHF. In DNA form, the CDR3 reads TGTGCCAGCAGCTTAGGCCGCGGGAATAGCAATCAGCCCCAGCATTTT.

This sequence joins TRBV9 and TRBJ1-1; the D is unclear. Per the germline V gene, CDR1 is SGDLS and CDR2 is YYNGEE. Deletions cut 4 bases from V and 4 bases from J, with 14 bases between. CDR3 length: 14 residues. CDR3 nucleotides: TGTGCCAGCAGCCGAGACCCGGGTAGCACTGAAGCTTTCTTT. Protein sequence: CASSRDPGSTEAFF.

J is TRBJ2-3 and V is TRBV9; D unclear. V dropped 4 bases and J dropped 5 bases, with 8 bases sitting between them. The CDR3 covers 12 residues. Per the germline V gene, CDR1 is SGDLS and CDR2 is YYNGEE. CDR3 sequence reads: CASSREVDTQYF. The CDR3 DNA reads as TGTGCCAGCAGCCGAGAGGTAGATACGCAGTATTTT.

The chain joins TRBV30 to TRBJ1-4; no definite D call. The V end lost 2 bases, the J end lost 6 bases, and 7 bases lay between the germline ends. Germline values: CDR1 GTSNPN, CDR2 SVGIG (reference sequence). The CDR3 is 12 amino acids. Written as DNA, the CDR3 is TGTGCCTGGAGTTCGAGGGATGAAAAACTGTTTTTT. This codes for CAWSSRDEKLFF.

The genes are TRBV19 and TRBJ1-2; 7 bases fit TRBD1. V lost 3 bases, J lost 12 bases, and 10 bases stayed unmatched. The length of the CDR3 is 13 residues. CDR1 is LNHDA, CDR2 SQIVND, per germline (reference sequence). The CDR3 reads CASSIGRGQEDTF. The DNA of the CDR3 is TGTGCCAGTAGTATCGGGAGGGGGCAGGAGGACACCTTC.

V usage is TRBV10-3 and J usage is TRBJ2-7; 11 nucleotides line up with TRBD2. Germline-derived CDR1 and CDR2 are ENHRY and SYGVKD. V dropped 7 bases and J dropped 6; count of bases not matched to a gene: 8. The length of the CDR3 is 14 residues. The CDR3 bases are TGTGCCATCAACCGACTAGCGGGGACCTTCGAGCAGTACTTC. This encodes CAINRLAGTFEQYF.

V usage is TRBV28 and J usage is TRBJ1-1, with a weak D call TRBD1 (5 bases). The CDR3 covers 16 residues. V lost 3 bases and J 0 bases, leaving 14 bases between the germline ends. In germline, CDR1 is MDHEN, CDR2 SYDVKM. The CDR3 DNA is TGTGCCAGCAGTTTTTTAATAGGACAAATGAACACTGAAGCTTTCTTT. Encoded protein: CASSFLIGQMNTEAFF. The full variable domain, in which reference TRBV28 and TRBJ1-1 provide the parts outside the CDR3, is DVKVTQSSRYLVKRTGEKVFLECVQDMDHENMFWYRQDPGLGLRLIYFSYDVKMKEKGDIPEGYSVSREKKERFSLILESASTNQTSMYLCASSFLIGQMNTEAFFGQGTRLTVV.

The chain couples TRBV10-3 to TRBJ2-5; D possibly corresponds to TRBD1 (5 bases). Germline V gene lookup returns CDR1 ENHRY and CDR2 SYGVKD. The CDR3 consists of 14 residues. Deletions cut 3 bases from V and 3 bases from J, with 11 bases between. The CDR3 here is CAISEVAREETQYF. The CDR3 coding sequence is TGTGCCATCAGTGAAGTGGCCAGGGAAGAGACCCAGTACTTC.

V and J are TRBV10-3 and TRBJ2-2; TRBD1 aligns across 7 bases. The V and J ends lost 0 bases and 10 bases, in that order; junction bases with no gene match: 8. The CDR3 totals 15 residues. In germline, CDR1 is ENHRY, CDR2 SYGVKD. CDR3 region: CAISESFDRVEELFF. The CDR3 DNA reads as TGTGCCATCAGTGAGTCCTTCGACAGGGTTGAGGAGCTGTTTTTT.

The rearrangement uses TRBV9 and TRBJ2-7, with 8 bases that match TRBD2. Trimming removed 3 bases from V and 6 bases from J; junction bases left unmatched: 11. Germline V CDR1 and CDR2: SGDLS, YYNGEE. The CDR3 length is 15 residues. The chain's CDR3 is CASSAAGSGGLEQYF. The CDR3 bases are TGTGCCAGCAGCGCAGCCGGGTCGGGGGGGCTCGAGCAGTACTTC.

CDR3 coding DNA: TGTGCCAGCGCTATTAGTGGCAGTAGCCGCTACACCTTC. This translates into CASAISGSSRYTF. The rearrangement links TRBV27 to TRBJ1-2; no reliable D call. V was cut by 8 bases and J by 9 bases, with 19 bases left in between. This CDR3 is built from 13 residues. CDR1 is MNHEY and CDR2 is SMNVEV in the germline V gene (reference sequence).

This clone was counted between two and nine times. The J gene is TRBJ2-2, the V gene TRBV5-6; weak D call: TRBD2 (6 bases). This CDR3 has 15 amino acids. Trimming stripped 7 bases from V and 0 bases from J, with 13 bases between. From germline, CDR1 is SGHDT and CDR2 YYEEEE. The CDR3 region has the DNA TGTGCCAGCTGGGGAGGAGGGGCGAACACCGGGGAGCTGTTTTTT. Its protein product is CASWGGGANTGELFF.

V and J are TRBV24-1 and TRBJ1-2; D might be TRBD1 (5 bases). Trimming stripped 4 bases from V and 5 bases from J, with 10 bases between. Germline assignment: CDR1 KGHDR and CDR2 SFDVKD. CDR3 length equals 13 residues. CDR3 protein: CATSDKGAYGYTF. The CDR3 bases are TGTGCCACCAGTGACAAAGGGGCTTATGGCTACACCTTC.

This clone was found once. V usage is TRBV2 and J usage is TRBJ1-1; 7 bases map to TRBD1. The germline gives CDR1 SNHLY, CDR2 FYNNEI. The CDR3 covers 13 residues. Losses at the gene ends were 8 bases for V and 3 bases for J; bases not matched to a gene: 6. CDR3 nucleotide sequence: TGTGCCAGCCACAGGGGCGCCGACACTGAAGCTTTCTTT. This codes for CASHRGADTEAFF.

The genes are TRBV14 and TRBJ1-2; 7 positions match TRBD1. J lost 4 bases, V lost 0 bases, and 8 bases had no gene match. Germline-derived CDR1 and CDR2 are SGHDN and FVKESK. This CDR3 has 16 residues. CDR3 loop: CASSQDTRGRLYGYTF. The CDR3 region has the DNA TGTGCCAGCAGCCAAGATACAAGGGGGCGTCTCTATGGCTACACCTTC.

The chain has TRBV6-1 and TRBJ1-1, with D perhaps TRBD1 (5 bases). The germline V and J ends were trimmed by 3 bases and 3 bases, with 8 bases remaining between them. Germline V gene data show CDR1 as MNHNS and CDR2 as SASEGT. The CDR3 sequence is 13 residues long. The CDR3 spells CASSEGEDTEAFF. CDR3 coding DNA: TGTGCCAGCAGTGAGGGGGAGGACACTGAAGCTTTCTTT.

The chain has TRBV6-5 and TRBJ2-5, with a weak D call TRBD2 (5 bases). This CDR3 spans 15 amino acids. The V end was cut by 6 bases, the J end by 3 bases, with 17 bases between. Germline CDR1 and CDR2: MNHEY and SVGAGI. Written as DNA, the CDR3 is TGTGCCAGCAGCGGGGTTCCACGCCCGAAAGAGACCCAGTACTTC. Translating gives CASSGVPRPKETQYF.